These T cell receptor beta chains were read from a single sample in a study of Graves' ophthalmopathy and Graves' hyperthyroidism. TCRdb re-called the multiplex PCR reads with MiXCR, one entry per CDR3 protein. The table shows more than 1,000,000 distinct CDR3 sequences, with approximately 35% occurring only once. Source material: peripheral blood or thyroid tissue (not recorded which). The receptors here all came from an adult man with Graves' hyperthyroidism. The CDR3 runs from the conserved cysteine through the conserved F or W. Fields, in order: V gene, J gene, CDR3 protein.

TRBV6-5	TRBJ1-6	CASSYATPTGEGSPLHF
TRBV12-3/TRBV12-4	TRBJ1-5	CASTLWGGQPQHF
TRBV7-2	TRBJ2-7	CASSTWRGPFYEQYF
TRBV29-1	TRBJ2-7	CSVDITGQGDYEQYF
TRBV6-6	TRBJ2-5	CASRSSGGIGETQYF
TRBV5-1	TRBJ2-7	CASSSLGLEVYEQYF
TRBV4-3	TRBJ1-1	CASSHDRGPAEAFF
TRBV7-9	TRBJ2-5	CASSPGQGLGETQYF
TRBV15	TRBJ2-7	CATSRRQGPSYEQYF
TRBV10-1	TRBJ2-2	CASPQTTGELFF
TRBV29-1	TRBJ2-5	CSVEWTSGRTQYF
TRBV2	TRBJ1-2	CARSRGGYGYTF
TRBV7-2	TRBJ2-7	CASSPPGQYEQYF
TRBV4-2	TRBJ1-5	CASSQEIGNQPQHF
TRBV4-1	TRBJ1-2	CASSQGWGTANYGYTF
TRBV19	TRBJ2-7	CASSPLSASLANEQYF
TRBV10-3	TRBJ2-5	CASSGLAGSETQYF
TRBV7-9	TRBJ2-7	CASSLRGGSSYEQYF
TRBV15	TRBJ2-5	CATSRATSGGQETQYF
TRBV11-2	TRBJ2-6	CASRIGSGANVLTF
TRBV10-3	TRBJ1-2	CATGKAGQGSGYTF
TRBV30	TRBJ1-1	CAWSQGPGEAFF
TRBV19	TRBJ1-1	CASMGGATNTEAFF
TRBV7-9	TRBJ1-5	CASSVKGFEPQHF
TRBV7-9	TRBJ1-3	CASIQGSGNTIYF
TRBV19	TRBJ1-2	CASTPSGQGVYGYTF
TRBV25-1	TRBJ2-5	CASSESRGWETQYF
TRBV5-1	TRBJ2-2	CASSRLSGGGTGELFF
TRBV6-5	TRBJ1-5	CASSYRADSNQPQHF
TRBV2	TRBJ1-5	CDINSNQPQHF
TRBV6-1	TRBJ1-5	CASSGAGTFNSNQPQHF
TRBV18	TRBJ1-2	CASSFGREFYGYTF
TRBV7-9	TRBJ1-2	CASSPPVGYGYTF
TRBV20-1	TRBJ2-7	CSASGLADLFEQYF
TRBV20-1	TRBJ1-5	CSANDRGDQPQHF
TRBV7-2	TRBJ2-5	CASSPRRSQETQYF
TRBV4-2	TRBJ2-5	CASSQMDRVVTQYF
TRBV29-1	TRBJ1-2	CSLVVNNYGYTF
TRBV9	TRBJ2-7	CASSVGPGPSYEQYF
TRBV27	TRBJ1-2	CASRGVTGAYGYTF
TRBV20-1	TRBJ2-7	CSAIAGDSYEQYF
TRBV10-3	TRBJ2-3	CAIGTSGTDTQYF
TRBV10-3	TRBJ2-5	CASSQGGTSGQETQYF
TRBV10-2	TRBJ1-2	CASSEPDGANYGYTF
TRBV20-1	TRBJ1-5	CSARGTGHNQPQHF
TRBV20-1	TRBJ1-2	CSARGAGNNYGYTF
TRBV7-2	TRBJ1-1	CASSAGHSRAEAFF
TRBV2	TRBJ2-3	CASRAGEHTDTQYF
TRBV2	TRBJ1-2	CAGQPGAGRYGYTF
TRBV7-6	TRBJ2-6	CASTLSQTSGANVLTF
TRBV4-3	TRBJ2-2	CASSQGAGRGTGELFF
TRBV10-3	TRBJ2-5	CAISKLGGQETQYF
TRBV7-9	TRBJ2-7	CASSPSTGADEQYF